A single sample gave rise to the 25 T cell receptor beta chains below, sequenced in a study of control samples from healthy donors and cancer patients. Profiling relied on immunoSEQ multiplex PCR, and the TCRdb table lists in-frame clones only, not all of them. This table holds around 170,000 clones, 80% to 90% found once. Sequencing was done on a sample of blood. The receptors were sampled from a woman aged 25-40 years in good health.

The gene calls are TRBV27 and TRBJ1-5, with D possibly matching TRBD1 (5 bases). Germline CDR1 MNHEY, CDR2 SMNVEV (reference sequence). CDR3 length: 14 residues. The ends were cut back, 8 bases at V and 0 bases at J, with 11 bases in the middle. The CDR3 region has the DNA TGTGCCAGCCGGAAGGGGTATAGCAATCAGCCCCAGCATTTT. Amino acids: CASRKGYSNQPQHF.

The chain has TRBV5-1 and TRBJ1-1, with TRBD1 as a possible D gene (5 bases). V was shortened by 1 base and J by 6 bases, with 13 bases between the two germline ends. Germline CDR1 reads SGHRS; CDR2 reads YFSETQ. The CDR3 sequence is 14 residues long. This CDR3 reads CASSLRSGAPEAFF. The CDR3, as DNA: TGCGCCAGCAGCTTGAGGTCCGGGGCCCCTGAAGCTTTCTTT.

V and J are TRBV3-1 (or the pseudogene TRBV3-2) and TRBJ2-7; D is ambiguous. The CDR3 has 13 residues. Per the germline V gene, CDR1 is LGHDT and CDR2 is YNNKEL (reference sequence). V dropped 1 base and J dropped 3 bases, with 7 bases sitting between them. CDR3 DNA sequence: TGTGCCAGCAGCCAAGGGCAATTCTACGAGCAGTACTTC. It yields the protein CASSQGQFYEQYF.

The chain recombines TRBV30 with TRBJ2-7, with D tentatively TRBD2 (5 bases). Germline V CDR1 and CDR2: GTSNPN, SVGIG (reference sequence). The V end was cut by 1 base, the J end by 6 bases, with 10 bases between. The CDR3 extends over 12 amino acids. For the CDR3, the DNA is TGTGCCTGGAGTGGGCCGGCGGGCGAGCAGTACGTC. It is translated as CAWSGPAGEQYV.

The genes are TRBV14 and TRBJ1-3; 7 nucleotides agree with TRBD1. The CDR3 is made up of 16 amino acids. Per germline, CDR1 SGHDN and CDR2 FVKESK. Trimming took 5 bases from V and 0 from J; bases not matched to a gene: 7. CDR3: CASSVDRASSGNTIYF. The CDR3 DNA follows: TGTGCCAGCAGCGTCGACAGGGCGAGCTCTGGAAACACCATATATTTT.

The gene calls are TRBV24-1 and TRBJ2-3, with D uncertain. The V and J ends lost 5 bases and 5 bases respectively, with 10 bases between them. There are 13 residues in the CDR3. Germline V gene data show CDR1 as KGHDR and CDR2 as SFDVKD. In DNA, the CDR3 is TGTGCCACCAGTGCAAGTGGAAGAGATACGCAGTATTTT. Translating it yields CATSASGRDTQYF.

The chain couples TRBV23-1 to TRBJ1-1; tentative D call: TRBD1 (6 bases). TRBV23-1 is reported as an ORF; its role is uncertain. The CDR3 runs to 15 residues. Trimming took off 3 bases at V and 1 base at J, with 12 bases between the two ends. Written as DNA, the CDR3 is TGCGCCAGCAGTCATAGGGGGGCAGAGAACACTGAAGCTTTCTTT. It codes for CASSHRGAENTEAFF.

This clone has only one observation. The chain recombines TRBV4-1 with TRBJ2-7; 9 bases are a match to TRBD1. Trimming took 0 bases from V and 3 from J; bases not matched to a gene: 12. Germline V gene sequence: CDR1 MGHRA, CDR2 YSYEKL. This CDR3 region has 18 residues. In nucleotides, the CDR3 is TGCGCCAGCAGCCAAGATGTGAATGGGACAGGGTATCACTACGAGCAGTACTTC. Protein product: CASSQDVNGTGYHYEQYF.

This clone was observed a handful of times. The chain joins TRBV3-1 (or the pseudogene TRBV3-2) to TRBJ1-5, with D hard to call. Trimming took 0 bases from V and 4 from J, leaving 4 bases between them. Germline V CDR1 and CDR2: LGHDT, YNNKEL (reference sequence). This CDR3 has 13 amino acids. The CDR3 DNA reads TGTGCCAGCAGCCAAGAAGGAAATCAGCCCCAGCATTTT. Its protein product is CASSQEGNQPQHF.

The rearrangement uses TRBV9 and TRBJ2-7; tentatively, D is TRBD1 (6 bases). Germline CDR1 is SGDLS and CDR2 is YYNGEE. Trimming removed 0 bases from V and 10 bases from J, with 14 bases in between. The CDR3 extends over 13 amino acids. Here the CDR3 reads CASSVVMTGPQYF. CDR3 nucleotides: TGTGCCAGCAGCGTAGTAATGACAGGCCCCCAGTACTTC. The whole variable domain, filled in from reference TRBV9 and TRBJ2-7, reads DSGVTQTPKHLITATGQRVTLRCSPRSGDLSVYWYQQSLDQGLQFLIQYYNGEERAKGNILERFSAQQFPDLHSELNLSSLELGDSALYFCASSVVMTGPQYFGPGTRLTVT.

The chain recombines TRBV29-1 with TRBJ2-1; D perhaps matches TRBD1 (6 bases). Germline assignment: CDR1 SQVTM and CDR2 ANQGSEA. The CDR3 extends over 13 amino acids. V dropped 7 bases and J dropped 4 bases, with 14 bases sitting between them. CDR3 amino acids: CSASRGPYNEQFF. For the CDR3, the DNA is TGCAGCGCAAGCAGGGGTCCTTACAATGAGCAGTTCTTC.

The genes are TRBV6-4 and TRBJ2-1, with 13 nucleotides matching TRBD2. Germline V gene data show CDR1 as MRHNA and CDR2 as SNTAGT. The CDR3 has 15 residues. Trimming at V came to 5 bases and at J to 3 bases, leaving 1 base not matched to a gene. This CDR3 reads CASSRTSGSYNEQFF. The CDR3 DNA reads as TGTGCCAGCAGTAGGACTAGCGGGAGCTACAATGAGCAGTTCTTC.

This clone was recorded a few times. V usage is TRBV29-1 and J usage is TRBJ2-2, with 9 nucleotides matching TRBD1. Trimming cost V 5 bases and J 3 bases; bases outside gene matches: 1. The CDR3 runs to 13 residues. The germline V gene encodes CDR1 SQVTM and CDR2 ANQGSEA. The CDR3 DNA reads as TGCAGCGTTCGGACAGGGGACACCGGGGAGCTGTTTTTT. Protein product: CSVRTGDTGELFF.

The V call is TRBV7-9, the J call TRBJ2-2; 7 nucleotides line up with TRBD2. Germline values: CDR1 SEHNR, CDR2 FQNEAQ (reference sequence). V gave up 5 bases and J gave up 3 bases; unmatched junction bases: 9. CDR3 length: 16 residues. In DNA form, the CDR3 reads TGTGCCAGCAGCGTAAGATTAGCGGGCGACACCGGGGAGCTGTTTTTT. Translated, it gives CASSVRLAGDTGELFF.

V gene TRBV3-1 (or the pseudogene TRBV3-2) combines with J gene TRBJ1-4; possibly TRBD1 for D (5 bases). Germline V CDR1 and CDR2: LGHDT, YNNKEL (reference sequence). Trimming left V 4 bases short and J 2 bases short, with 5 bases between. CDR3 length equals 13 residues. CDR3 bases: TGTGCCAGCAGCCGACAGACTAATGAAAAACTGTTTTTT. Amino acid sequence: CASSRQTNEKLFF.

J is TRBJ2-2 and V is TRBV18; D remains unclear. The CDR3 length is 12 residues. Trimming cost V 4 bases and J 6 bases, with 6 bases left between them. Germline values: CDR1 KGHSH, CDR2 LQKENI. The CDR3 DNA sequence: TGTGCCAGCTCACAGGGTTCCGGGGAGCTGTTTTTT. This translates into CASSQGSGELFF. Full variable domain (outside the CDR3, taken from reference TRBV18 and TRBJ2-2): NAGVMQNPRHLVRRRGQEARLRCSPMKGHSHVYWYRQLPEEGLKFMVYLQKENIIDESGMPKERFSAEFPKEGPSILRIQQVVRGDSAAYFCASSQGSGELFFGEGSRLTVL.

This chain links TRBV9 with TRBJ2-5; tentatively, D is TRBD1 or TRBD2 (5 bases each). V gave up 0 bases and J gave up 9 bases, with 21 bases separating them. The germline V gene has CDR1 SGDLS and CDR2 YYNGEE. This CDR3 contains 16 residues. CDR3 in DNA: TGTGCCAGCAGCGTAGAAGATCTCGGGGCTCAAGGGGCCCAGTACTTC. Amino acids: CASSVEDLGAQGAQYF.

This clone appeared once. The CDR3 DNA sequence: TGTGCCAGCAGCTTAGTAGGCCTAGTCGGCGGGGAGCTGTTTTTT. Protein sequence: CASSLVGLVGGELFF. The chain has TRBV11-1 and TRBJ2-2; no clear D gene. Germline V gives CDR1 SGHAT, CDR2 FQDESV (reference sequence). CDR3 length: 15 residues. V was clipped by 1 base and J by 7 bases, with 13 bases between them.

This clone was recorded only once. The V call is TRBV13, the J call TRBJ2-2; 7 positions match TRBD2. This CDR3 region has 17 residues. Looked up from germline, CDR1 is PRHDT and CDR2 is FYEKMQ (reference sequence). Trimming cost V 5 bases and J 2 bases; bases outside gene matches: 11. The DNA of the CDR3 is TGTGCCAGCAGCCTATTGACCAGCGGGAAAAACACCGGGGAGCTGTTTTTT. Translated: CASSLLTSGKNTGELFF.

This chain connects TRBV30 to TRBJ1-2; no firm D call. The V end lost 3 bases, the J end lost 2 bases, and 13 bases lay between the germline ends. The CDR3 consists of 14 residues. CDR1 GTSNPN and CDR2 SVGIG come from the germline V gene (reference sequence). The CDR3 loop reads CAWRYPGRNYGYTF. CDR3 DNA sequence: TGTGCCTGGAGATACCCGGGTAGGAACTATGGCTACACCTTC. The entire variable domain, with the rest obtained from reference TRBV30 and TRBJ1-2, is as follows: SQTIHQWPATLVQPVGSPLSLECTVEGTSNPNLYWYRQAAGRGLQLLFYSVGIGQISSEVPQNLSASRPQDRQFILSSKKLLLSDSGFYLCAWRYPGRNYGYTFGSGTRLTVV.

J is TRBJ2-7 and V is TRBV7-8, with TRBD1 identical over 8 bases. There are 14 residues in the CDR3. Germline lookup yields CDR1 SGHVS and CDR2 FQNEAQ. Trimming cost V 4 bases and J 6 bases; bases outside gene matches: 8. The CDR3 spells CASSSRTGSGEQYV. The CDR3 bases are TGTGCCAGCAGCTCCCGGACAGGGAGTGGCGAGCAGTACGTC.

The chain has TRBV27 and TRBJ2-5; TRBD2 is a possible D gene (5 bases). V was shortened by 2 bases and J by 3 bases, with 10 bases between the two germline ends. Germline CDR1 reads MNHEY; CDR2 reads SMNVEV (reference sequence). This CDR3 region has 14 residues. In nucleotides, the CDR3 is TGTGCCAGCAGTTTACCTCTGGAGGAAGAGACCCAGTACTTC. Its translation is CASSLPLEEETQYF.

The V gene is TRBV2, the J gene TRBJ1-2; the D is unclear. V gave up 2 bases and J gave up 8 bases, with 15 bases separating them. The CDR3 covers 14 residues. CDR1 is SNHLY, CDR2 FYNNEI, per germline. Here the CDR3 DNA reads TGTGCCAGCAGTGAATTGGCAGAGCCGTGGGGCTACACCTTC. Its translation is CASSELAEPWGYTF.

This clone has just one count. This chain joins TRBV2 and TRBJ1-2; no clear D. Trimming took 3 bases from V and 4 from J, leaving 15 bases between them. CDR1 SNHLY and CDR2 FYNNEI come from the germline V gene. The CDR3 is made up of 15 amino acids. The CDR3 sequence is CASSESAKLVYGYTF. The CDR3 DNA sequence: TGTGCCAGCAGTGAGTCGGCCAAGCTAGTCTATGGCTACACCTTC.

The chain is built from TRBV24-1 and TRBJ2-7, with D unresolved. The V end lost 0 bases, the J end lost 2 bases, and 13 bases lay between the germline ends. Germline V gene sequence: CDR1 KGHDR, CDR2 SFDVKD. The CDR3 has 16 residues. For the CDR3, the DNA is TGTGCCACCAGTGATTTGAGGGCAGCTCATACCTACGAGCAGTACGTC. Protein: CATSDLRAAHTYEQYV.